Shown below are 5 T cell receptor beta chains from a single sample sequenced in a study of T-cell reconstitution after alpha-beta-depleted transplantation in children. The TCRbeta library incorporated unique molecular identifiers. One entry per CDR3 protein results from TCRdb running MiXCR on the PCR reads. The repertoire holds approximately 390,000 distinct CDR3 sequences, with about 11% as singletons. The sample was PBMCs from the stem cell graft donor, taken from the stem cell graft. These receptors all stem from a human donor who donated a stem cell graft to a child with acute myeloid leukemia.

CDR3 bases: TGTGCCAGCAGCTCTAGATCTAGCGGGAGAGGGCGAGATACGCAGTATTTT. Amino acids: CASSSRSSGRGRDTQYF. V gene TRBV7-9 combines with J gene TRBJ2-3; 10 positions match TRBD2. CDR1 is SEHNR, CDR2 FQNEAQ, per germline (reference sequence). V shed 4 bases and J 5 bases; nucleotides not matched to a gene: 12. This CDR3 contains 17 residues.

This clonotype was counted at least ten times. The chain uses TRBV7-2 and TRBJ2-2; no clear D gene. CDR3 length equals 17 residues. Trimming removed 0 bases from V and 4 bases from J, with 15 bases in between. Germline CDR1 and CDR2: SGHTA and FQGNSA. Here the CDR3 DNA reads TGTGCCAGCAGCTTAGCGCCGGCCTTGGGTGGCACCGGGGAGCTGTTTTTT. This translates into CASSLAPALGGTGELFF.

For the CDR3, the DNA is TGCGCCAGCAGCCAATGGGGTCTAACGATCTACGAGCAGTACTTC. Protein product: CASSQWGLTIYEQYF. This chain joins TRBV4-1 and TRBJ2-7, with D unresolved. The CDR3 is 15 residues long. Per germline, CDR1 MGHRA and CDR2 YSYEKL. The V and J ends lost 2 bases and 3 bases respectively, with 14 bases between them.

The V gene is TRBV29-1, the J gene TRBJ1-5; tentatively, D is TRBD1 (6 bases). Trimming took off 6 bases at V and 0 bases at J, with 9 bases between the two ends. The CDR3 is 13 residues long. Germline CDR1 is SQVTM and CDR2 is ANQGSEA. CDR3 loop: CSVRGGSNQPQHF. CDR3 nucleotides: TGCAGCGTCCGAGGGGGTAGCAATCAGCCCCAGCATTTT.

The CDR3 reads CSATHPGLAIDNEQFF. The CDR3 nucleotides read TGCAGTGCTACACACCCGGGACTAGCGATAGACAATGAGCAGTTCTTC. The rearrangement uses TRBV20-1 and TRBJ2-1; 10 bases map to TRBD2. V trimming: 4 bases; J trimming: 5 bases; junction bases outside the gene matches: 11. The CDR3 is made up of 16 amino acids. Germline V gene data show CDR1 as DFQATT and CDR2 as SNEGSKA (reference sequence).